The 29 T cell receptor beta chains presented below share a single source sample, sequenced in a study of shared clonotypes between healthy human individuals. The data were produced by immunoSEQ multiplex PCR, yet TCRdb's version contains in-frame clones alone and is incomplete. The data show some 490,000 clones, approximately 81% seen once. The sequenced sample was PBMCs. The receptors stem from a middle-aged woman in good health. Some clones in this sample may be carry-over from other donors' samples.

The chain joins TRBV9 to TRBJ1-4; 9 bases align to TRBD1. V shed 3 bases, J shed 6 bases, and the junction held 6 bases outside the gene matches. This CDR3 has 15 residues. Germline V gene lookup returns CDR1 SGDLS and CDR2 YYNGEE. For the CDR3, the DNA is TGTGCCAGCAGCGCTGGGGACAGGGCGGATGAAAAACTGTTTTTT. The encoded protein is CASSAGDRADEKLFF.

CDR3 protein: CASTQAYAGYEQYF. The CDR3 DNA reads as TGTGCCAGCACCCAGGCGTACGCCGGCTACGAGCAGTACTTC. This chain links TRBV6-5 with TRBJ2-7; D unclear. Germline values: CDR1 MNHEY, CDR2 SVGAGI. Trimming stripped 7 bases from V and 3 bases from J, with 16 bases between. The CDR3 spans 14 residues.

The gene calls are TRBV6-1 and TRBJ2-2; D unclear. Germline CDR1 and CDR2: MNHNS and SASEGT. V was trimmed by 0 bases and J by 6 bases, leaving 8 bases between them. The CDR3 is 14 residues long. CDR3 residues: CASSEAAFPGELFF. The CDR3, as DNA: TGTGCCAGCAGTGAAGCAGCCTTCCCCGGGGAGCTGTTTTTT.

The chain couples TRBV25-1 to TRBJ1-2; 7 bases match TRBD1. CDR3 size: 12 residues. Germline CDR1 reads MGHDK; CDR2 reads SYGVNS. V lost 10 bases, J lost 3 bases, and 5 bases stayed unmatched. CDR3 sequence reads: CAITTGHYGYTF. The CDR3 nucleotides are TGTGCCATCACGACAGGGCACTATGGCTACACCTTC.

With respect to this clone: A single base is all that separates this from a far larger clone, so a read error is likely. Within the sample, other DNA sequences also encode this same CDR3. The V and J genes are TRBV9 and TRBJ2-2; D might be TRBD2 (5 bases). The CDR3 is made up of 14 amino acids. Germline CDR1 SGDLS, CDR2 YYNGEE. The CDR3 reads CASSVELNTGELFF. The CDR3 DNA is TGTGCCAGCAGCGTAGAACTAAACACCGGGGAGCTGTTCTTT.

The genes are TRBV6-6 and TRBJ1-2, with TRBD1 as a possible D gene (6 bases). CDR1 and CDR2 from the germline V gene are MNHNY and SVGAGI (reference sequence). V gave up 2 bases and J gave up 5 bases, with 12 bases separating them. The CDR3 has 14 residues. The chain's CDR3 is CASSYGRGSYGYTF. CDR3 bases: TGTGCCAGCAGTTACGGCAGGGGAAGTTATGGCTACACCTTC.

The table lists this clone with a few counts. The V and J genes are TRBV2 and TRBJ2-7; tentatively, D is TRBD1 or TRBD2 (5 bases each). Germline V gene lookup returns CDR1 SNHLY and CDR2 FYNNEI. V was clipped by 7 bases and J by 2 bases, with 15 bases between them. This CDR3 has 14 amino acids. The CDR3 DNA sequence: TGTGCCAGCACCCAAAGGGACGGAGCCTACGAGCAGTACTTC. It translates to CASTQRDGAYEQYF.

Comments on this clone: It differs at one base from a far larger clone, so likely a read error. CDR3 region: CASISTGEWGYTF. CDR3 in DNA: TGTGCCAGCATCAGCACAGGGGAGTGGGGCTACACCTTC. This chain connects TRBV2 to TRBJ1-2; 7 bases match TRBD1. Germline V gene lookup returns CDR1 SNHLY and CDR2 FYNNEI. J was trimmed by 8 bases and V by 7 bases; bases with no gene match: 10. The CDR3 sequence is 13 residues long.

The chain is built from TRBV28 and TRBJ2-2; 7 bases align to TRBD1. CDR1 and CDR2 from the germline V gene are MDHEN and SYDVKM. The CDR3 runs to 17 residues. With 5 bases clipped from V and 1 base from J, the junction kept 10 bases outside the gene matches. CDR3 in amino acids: CASSPLWTGLNTGELFF. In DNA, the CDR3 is TGTGCCAGCAGTCCCCTTTGGACAGGATTGAACACCGGGGAGCTGTTTTTT.

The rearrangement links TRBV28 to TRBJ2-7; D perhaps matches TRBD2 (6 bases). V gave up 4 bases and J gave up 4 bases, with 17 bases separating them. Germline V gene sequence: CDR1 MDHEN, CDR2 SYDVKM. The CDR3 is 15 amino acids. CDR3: CASSSTSNGRYEQYF. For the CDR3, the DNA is TGTGCCAGCAGTTCAACTAGCAATGGACGATACGAGCAGTACTTC.

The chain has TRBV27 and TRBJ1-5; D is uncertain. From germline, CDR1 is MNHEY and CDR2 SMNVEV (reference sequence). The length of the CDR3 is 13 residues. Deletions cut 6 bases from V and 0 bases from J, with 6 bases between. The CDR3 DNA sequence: TGTGCCAGCAGACCAACTAGCAATCAGCCCCAGCATTTT. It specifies CASRPTSNQPQHF.

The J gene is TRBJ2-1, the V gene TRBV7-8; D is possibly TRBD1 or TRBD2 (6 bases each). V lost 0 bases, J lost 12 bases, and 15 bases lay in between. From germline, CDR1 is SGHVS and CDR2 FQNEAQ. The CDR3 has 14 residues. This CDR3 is CASSLAYTPGAQFF. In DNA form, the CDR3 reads TGTGCCAGCAGCTTAGCGTACACCCCGGGGGCGCAGTTCTTC.

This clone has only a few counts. Written as DNA, the CDR3 is TGTGCCAGCAGCGCCTTAGGGACGGCTGACCCAACGCAGTACTTC. Its protein is CASSALGTADPTQYF. The genes are TRBV5-6 and TRBJ2-5, with D perhaps given as TRBD1 or TRBD2 (5 bases each). V was shortened by 4 bases and J by 11 bases, with 24 bases between the two germline ends. Germline V gene sequence: CDR1 SGHDT, CDR2 YYEEEE. The CDR3 contains 15 residues.

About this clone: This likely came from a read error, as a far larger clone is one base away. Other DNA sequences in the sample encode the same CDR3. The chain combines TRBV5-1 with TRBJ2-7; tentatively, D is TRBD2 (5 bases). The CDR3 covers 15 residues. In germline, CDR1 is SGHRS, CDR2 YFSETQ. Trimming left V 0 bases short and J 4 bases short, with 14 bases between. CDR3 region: CASSLGPSGMYEQYF. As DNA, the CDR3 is TGCGCCAGCAGCTTGGGACCCAGCGGTATGTACGAGCAGTACTTC.

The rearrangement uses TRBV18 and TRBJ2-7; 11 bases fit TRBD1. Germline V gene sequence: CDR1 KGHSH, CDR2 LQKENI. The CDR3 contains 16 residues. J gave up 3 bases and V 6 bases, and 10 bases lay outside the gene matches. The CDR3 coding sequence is TGTGCCAGCTCTCGGACAGGGGGCATTGGGGGCTACGAGCAGTACTTC. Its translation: CASSRTGGIGGYEQYF.

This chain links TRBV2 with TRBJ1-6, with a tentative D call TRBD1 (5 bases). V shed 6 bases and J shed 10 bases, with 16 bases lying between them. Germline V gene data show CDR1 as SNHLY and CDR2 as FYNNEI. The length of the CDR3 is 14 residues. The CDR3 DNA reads TGTGCCAGCAGGCGGGACCCAAGGTGGTCACCCCTCCACTTT. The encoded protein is CASRRDPRWSPLHF.

CDR3 DNA sequence: TGTGCCAGCAGCTTAGGCGGCAGGGGAGCCTACGAGCAGTACTTC. It translates to CASSLGGRGAYEQYF. The V call is TRBV7-8, the J call TRBJ2-7; D is perhaps TRBD1 (6 bases). This CDR3 region has 15 residues. CDR1 and CDR2 from the germline V gene are SGHVS and FQNEAQ. The germline V and J ends were trimmed by 1 base and 2 bases, with 12 bases remaining between them.

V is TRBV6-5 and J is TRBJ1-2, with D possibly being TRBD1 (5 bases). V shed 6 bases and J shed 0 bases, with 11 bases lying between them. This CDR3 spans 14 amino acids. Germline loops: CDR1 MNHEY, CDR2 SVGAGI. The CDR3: CASSQGWSNYGYTF. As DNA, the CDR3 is TGTGCCAGCAGCCAGGGCTGGTCTAACTATGGCTACACCTTC.

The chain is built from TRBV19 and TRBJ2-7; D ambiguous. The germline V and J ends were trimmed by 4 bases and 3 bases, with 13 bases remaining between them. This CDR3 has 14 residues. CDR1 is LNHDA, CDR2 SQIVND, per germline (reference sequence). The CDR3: CASSTTTPLYEQYF. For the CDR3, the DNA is TGTGCCAGTAGTACCACGACACCTCTCTACGAGCAGTACTTC.

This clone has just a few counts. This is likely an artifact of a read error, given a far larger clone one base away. The CDR3 loop is CASSRGLDSQGAFF. The CDR3 DNA reads as TGTGCCAGCAGCCGAGGCCTGGACAGCCAGGGGGCTTTCTTT. The chain is built from TRBV4-2 and TRBJ1-1; possibly TRBD1 for D (6 bases). Germline V gene sequence: CDR1 LGHNA, CDR2 YNFKEQ. With 4 bases removed from V and 11 bases from J, the gap between germline ends came to 20 bases. This CDR3 contains 14 residues.

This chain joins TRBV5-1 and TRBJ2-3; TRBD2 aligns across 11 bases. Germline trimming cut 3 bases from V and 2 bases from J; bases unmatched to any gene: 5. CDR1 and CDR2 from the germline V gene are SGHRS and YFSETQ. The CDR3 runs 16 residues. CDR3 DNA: TGCGCCAGCAGCTGGGCTAGCGGGAGGCCCACAGATACGCAGTATTTT. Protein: CASSWASGRPTDTQYF.

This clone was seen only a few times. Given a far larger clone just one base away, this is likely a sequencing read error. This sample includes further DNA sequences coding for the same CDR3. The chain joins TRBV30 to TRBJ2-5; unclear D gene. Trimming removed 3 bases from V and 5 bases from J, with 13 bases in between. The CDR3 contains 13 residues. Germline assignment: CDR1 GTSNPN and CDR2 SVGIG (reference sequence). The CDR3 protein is CAWSHGSRETQYF. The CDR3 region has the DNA TGTGCCTGGAGCCACGGCAGTCGGGAGACCCAGTACTTC.

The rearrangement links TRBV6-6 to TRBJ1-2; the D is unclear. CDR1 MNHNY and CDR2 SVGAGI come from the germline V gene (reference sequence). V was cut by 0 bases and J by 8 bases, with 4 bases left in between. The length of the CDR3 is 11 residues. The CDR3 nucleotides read TGTGCCAGCAGTTACTCTAGAGGCTACACCTTC. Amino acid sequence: CASSYSRGYTF.

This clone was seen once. CDR3 DNA sequence: TGTGCCAGCAGAAGGGGTGGTGAAAAACTGTTTTTT. Protein: CASRRGGEKLFF. V is TRBV27 and J is TRBJ1-4; TRBD1 might be the D (5 bases). V was trimmed by 6 bases and J by 7 bases, leaving 9 bases between them. This CDR3 spans 12 amino acids. Germline loops: CDR1 MNHEY, CDR2 SMNVEV (reference sequence).

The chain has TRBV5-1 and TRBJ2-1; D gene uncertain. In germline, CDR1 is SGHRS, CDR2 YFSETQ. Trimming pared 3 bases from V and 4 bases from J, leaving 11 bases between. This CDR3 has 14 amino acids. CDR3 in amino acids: CASSSRTSYNEQFF. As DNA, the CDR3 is TGCGCCAGCAGCTCCCGTACCTCATACAATGAGCAGTTCTTC.

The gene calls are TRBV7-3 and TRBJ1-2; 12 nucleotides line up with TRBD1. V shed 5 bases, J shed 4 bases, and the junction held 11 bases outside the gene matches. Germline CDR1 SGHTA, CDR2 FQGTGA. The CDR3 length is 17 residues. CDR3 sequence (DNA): TGTGCCAGCAGCGCTGTGGGCGGGACAGGGGGCTTCTATGGCTACACCTTC. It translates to CASSAVGGTGGFYGYTF. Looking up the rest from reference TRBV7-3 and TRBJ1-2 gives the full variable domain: GAGVSQTPSNKVTEKGKYVELRCDPISGHTALYWYRQSLGQGPEFLIYFQGTGAADDSGLPNDRFFAVRPEGSVSTLKIQRTERGDSAVYLCASSAVGGTGGFYGYTFGSGTRLTVV.

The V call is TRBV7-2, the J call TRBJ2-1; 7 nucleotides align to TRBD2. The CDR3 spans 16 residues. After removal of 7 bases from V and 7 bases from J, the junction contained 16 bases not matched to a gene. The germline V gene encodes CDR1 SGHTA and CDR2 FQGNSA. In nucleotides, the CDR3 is TGTGCCAGCACCTCCCAAAGCGGGATGGTCCGGAATGAGCAGTTCTTC. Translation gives CASTSQSGMVRNEQFF. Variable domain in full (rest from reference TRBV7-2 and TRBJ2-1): GAGVSQSPSNKVTEKGKDVELRCDPISGHTALYWYRQSLGQGLEFLIYFQGNSAPDKSGLPSDRFSAERTGGSVSTLTIQRTQQEDSAVYLCASTSQSGMVRNEQFFGPGTRLTVL.

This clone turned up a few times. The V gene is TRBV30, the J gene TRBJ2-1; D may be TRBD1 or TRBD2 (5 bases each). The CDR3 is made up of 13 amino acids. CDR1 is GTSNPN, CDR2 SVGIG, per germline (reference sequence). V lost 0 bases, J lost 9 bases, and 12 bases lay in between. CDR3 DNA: TGTGCCTGGAGTGTAAGAGGGGTGGGTGAGCAGTTCTTC. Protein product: CAWSVRGVGEQFF.

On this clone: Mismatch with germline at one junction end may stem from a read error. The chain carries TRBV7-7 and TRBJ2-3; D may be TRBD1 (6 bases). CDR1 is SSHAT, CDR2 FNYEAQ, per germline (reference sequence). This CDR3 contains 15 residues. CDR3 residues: CASSFGGGRTDTQYF. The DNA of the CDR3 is TGTGCTAGCAGCTTTGGTGGGGGCCGCACAGATACGCAGTATTTT.